A selection of T cell receptor beta chains follows, all from one sample in a study of T cells in Graves' hyperthyroidism and ophthalmopathy. TCRdb reprocessed the multiplex PCR reads with MiXCR, giving one entry per CDR3 protein. The repertoire holds about 580,000 distinct CDR3 sequences, roughly 13% seen once, with 5.5% to 7.5% in the top ten. The sequenced sample was blood. The receptor source for this set is a woman aged 30 to 39 with Graves' hyperthyroidism that later progressed to Graves' ophthalmopathy. Both conserved end residues are part of each CDR3. Each record gives: V gene, clone size, D gene, J gene, CDR3 protein, CDR3 DNA. A D gene is named only where the DNA matches it firmly. Some rows mark clone size as missing; the rest say once, few, many or name a class of expanded clone.

v_gene: TRBV12-5
abundance: .
d_gene: TRBD1
j_gene: TRBJ1-2
CDR3aa: CASGLDTRDRGHYGYTF
CDR3nt: TGTGCTAGTGGTTTGGATACCCGGGACAGGGGGCACTATGGCTACACCTTC

v_gene: TRBV28
abundance: many
d_gene: .
j_gene: TRBJ1-3
CDR3aa: CASSFLGTIYF
CDR3nt: TGTGCCAGCAGCTTCCTGGGGACCATATATTTT

v_gene: TRBV19
abundance: many
d_gene: TRBD2
j_gene: TRBJ2-1
CDR3aa: CASSIAGGVYNEQFF
CDR3nt: TGTGCCAGTAGTATAGCGGGAGGGGTATACAATGAGCAGTTCTTC

v_gene: TRBV13
abundance: many
d_gene: .
j_gene: TRBJ2-7
CDR3aa: CASSVKDSVYEQYF
CDR3nt: TGTGCCAGCAGTGTCAAGGACTCAGTCTACGAGCAGTACTTC

v_gene: TRBV7-8
abundance: many
d_gene: .
j_gene: TRBJ1-2
CDR3aa: CASSLGARPGGYTF
CDR3nt: TGTGCCAGCAGCTTAGGGGCCCGCCCTGGAGGCTACACCTTC

v_gene: TRBV20-1
abundance: many
d_gene: TRBD2
j_gene: TRBJ2-3
CDR3aa: CSARDEGGRASTDTQYF
CDR3nt: TGCAGTGCTAGAGATGAGGGCGGGAGGGCCAGCACAGATACGCAGTATTTT

v_gene: TRBV28
abundance: few
d_gene: TRBD1
j_gene: TRBJ1-5
CDR3aa: CASREGAGQPQHF
CDR3nt: TGTGCCAGCAGGGAGGGGGCGGGTCAGCCCCAGCATTTT

v_gene: TRBV19
abundance: .
d_gene: TRBD2
j_gene: TRBJ2-7
CDR3aa: CATRLAPSGEQYF
CDR3nt: TGTGCCACCCGACTAGCGCCCAGCGGCGAGCAGTACTTC

v_gene: TRBV29-1
abundance: many
d_gene: .
j_gene: TRBJ2-2
CDR3aa: CSAQIEVGGELFF
CDR3nt: TGCAGCGCACAAATCGAGGTGGGCGGGGAGCTGTTTTTT

v_gene: TRBV24-1
abundance: few
d_gene: .
j_gene: TRBJ1-1
CDR3aa: CATRGRGNTEAFF
CDR3nt: TGTGCCACCAGGGGCCGGGGGAACACTGAAGCTTTCTTT

v_gene: TRBV19
abundance: few
d_gene: .
j_gene: TRBJ1-2
CDR3aa: CASSMGDKGDGYTF
CDR3nt: TGTGCCAGTAGTATGGGTGACAAGGGAGATGGCTACACCTTC

v_gene: TRBV13
abundance: many
d_gene: .
j_gene: TRBJ1-5
CDR3aa: CASSLGVSPPQPQHF
CDR3nt: TGTGCCAGCAGCTTAGGCGTCAGCCCCCCCCAGCCCCAGCATTTT

v_gene: TRBV29-1
abundance: many
d_gene: .
j_gene: TRBJ1-1
CDR3aa: CSVDTLGEVNTEAFF
CDR3nt: TGCAGCGTCGATACCCTCGGGGAGGTGAACACTGAAGCTTTCTTT

v_gene: TRBV6-2/TRBV6-3
abundance: .
d_gene: .
j_gene: TRBJ2-3
CDR3aa: CASSYAGLDTDTQYF
CDR3nt: TGTGCCAGCAGTTACGCGGGACTCGACACAGATACGCAGTATTTT

v_gene: TRBV13
abundance: many
d_gene: .
j_gene: TRBJ2-5
CDR3aa: CASSLGVLETQYF
CDR3nt: TGTGCCAGCAGCTTAGGCGTTTTGGAGACCCAGTACTTC

v_gene: TRBV10-3
abundance: many
d_gene: TRBD1
j_gene: TRBJ1-1
CDR3aa: CAISVQGAGTEAFF
CDR3nt: TGTGCCATCAGCGTACAGGGGGCTGGCACTGAAGCTTTCTTT

v_gene: TRBV24-1
abundance: many
d_gene: .
j_gene: TRBJ2-1
CDR3aa: CATSDRGEQFF
CDR3nt: TGTGCCACCAGTGATCGCGGTGAGCAGTTCTTC

v_gene: TRBV2
abundance: once
d_gene: .
j_gene: TRBJ2-7
CDR3aa: CASSEWGPYEQYF
CDR3nt: TGTGCCAGCAGTGAGTGGGGGCCTTACGAGCAGTACTTC

v_gene: TRBV7-2
abundance: many
d_gene: .
j_gene: TRBJ2-2
CDR3aa: CASSSQGPGELFF
CDR3nt: TGTGCCAGCAGCTCTCAGGGTCCCGGGGAGCTGTTTTTT

v_gene: TRBV3-1
abundance: many
d_gene: .
j_gene: TRBJ2-2
CDR3aa: CASSQEGTNTGELFF
CDR3nt: TGTGCCAGCAGCCAAGAAGGGACAAACACCGGGGAGCTGTTTTTT

v_gene: TRBV18
abundance: few
d_gene: .
j_gene: TRBJ2-3
CDR3aa: CASSPRELGTDTQYF
CDR3nt: TGTGCCAGCTCACCCCGGGAGCTCGGTACAGATACGCAGTATTTT